Sequencing of this TCR beta chain was carried out in a study of OX40 agonist ivuxolimab in advanced cancers. Study as a whole: Patients enrolled in dose escalation were diagnosed with hepatocellular carcinoma, melanoma, renal cell or head and neck cancer. Regarding the study as a whole: It was not determined which antigens were specifically recognized by the peripheral T cells that had undergone clonal expansion. Among T cells, CD8+ cells averaged more expanded clones than CD4+ cells.

Here immunoSEQ multiplex PCR was the method, and the copy in TCRdb shows in-frame clones only, minus some. The profile shows under 80,000 clones, 88% of them singletons. This clone was seen just once. What it binds is not known. This TCR derives from an adult with an advanced solid tumor such as melanoma, head and neck, liver or kidney cancer. The sample in question was CD4+ or CD8+ T cells sorted from blood, obtained in a trial of the OX40 agonist ivuxolimab.

CDR3 sequence reads: CASSLSNQGFYEQYF. The CDR3 DNA reads TGTGCCAGCAGCTTATCGAACCAGGGATTCTACGAGCAGTACTTC. The gene calls are TRBV5-6 and TRBJ2-7, with D tentatively TRBD1 (5 bases). CDR3 length: 15 residues. From germline, CDR1 is SGHDT and CDR2 YYEEEE. The V and J ends lost 2 bases and 3 bases respectively, with 15 bases between them.